What follows are 22 T cell receptor beta chains derived from one specimen sequenced in a study of response to subunit inactivated influenza vaccine. TCRdb re-called the RT-PCR reads through MiXCR, storing one row per CDR3 protein. The sample carries 280,000 or so distinct CDR3 sequences, 21% recorded once. Source: PBMCs from blood, taken approximately 20 months after vaccination. Every receptor here comes from a man aged 50 to 69 who received an inactivated influenza vaccine.

This clonotype was seen only a few times. The chain recombines TRBV28 with TRBJ1-4; D is undetermined. Germline lookup yields CDR1 MDHEN and CDR2 SYDVKM. Between the trimmed V and J ends, which lost 11 bases and 8 bases, there was a span of 18 bases. The CDR3 length is 13 residues. The chain's CDR3 is CASTGRAPEKLFF. The CDR3 nucleotides are TGTGCCTCTACCGGGAGGGCGCCAGAAAAACTGTTTTTT.

V is TRBV27 and J is TRBJ2-1; D gene ambiguous. The V end lost 5 bases, the J end lost 3 bases, and 11 bases lay between the germline ends. The V gene's germline CDR1 is MNHEY and CDR2 SMNVEV (reference sequence). The CDR3 extends over 14 amino acids. In DNA, the CDR3 is TGTGCCAGCAGTCCTCGGACCTTCTACAATGAGCAGTTCTTC. Residues: CASSPRTFYNEQFF.

This rearrangement joins TRBV6-2 or TRBV6-3 to TRBJ2-7, with no clear D. Trimming shortened V by 0 bases and J by 0 bases, and 12 bases separated the two germline ends. The germline gives CDR1 MNHEY, CDR2 SVGEGT. The CDR3 consists of 16 residues. CDR3 nucleotides: TGTGCCAGCAGTTACTCGGTGGCCGTTAGCTCCTACGAGCAGTACTTC. It codes for CASSYSVAVSSYEQYF.

This clonotype was observed at least ten times. CDR3 sequence (DNA): TGCAGTGCTACTAAAATTCGTCCCCCCAGTAGGGGCTATGGCTACACCTTC. This sequence encodes CSATKIRPPSRGYGYTF. The gene calls are TRBV20-1 and TRBJ1-2; weak D call: TRBD1 (5 bases). CDR1 and CDR2 from the germline V gene are DFQATT and SNEGSKA (reference sequence). Trimming stripped 4 bases from V and 4 bases from J, with 25 bases between. The CDR3 contains 17 residues.

This clonotype was counted only a few times. The V gene is TRBV7-2, the J gene TRBJ2-3; a weak D match, TRBD2 (6 bases). Trimming pared 5 bases from V and 8 bases from J, leaving 14 bases between. The CDR3 has 13 amino acids. Germline V gene data show CDR1 as SGHTA and CDR2 as FQGNSA. CDR3 loop: CASSPRRGSTQYF. The CDR3 DNA reads TGTGCCAGCAGCCCGAGGCGGGGTTCTACGCAGTATTTT.

This clonotype was detected many times. The rearrangement joins TRBV6-1 to TRBJ1-6; a weak D match, TRBD1 (6 bases). This CDR3 region has 15 residues. The germline gives CDR1 MNHNS, CDR2 SASEGT. V was shortened by 2 bases and J by 7 bases, with 12 bases between the two germline ends. CDR3 sequence (DNA): TGTGCCAGCAGTGAACAGGGGTCGTTGAATTCACCCCTCCACTTT. Protein: CASSEQGSLNSPLHF.

As DNA, the CDR3 is TGTGCCAGCAGCTTATTATTAGTTGGGGAGCAGTACTTC. This codes for CASSLLLVGEQYF. The chain combines TRBV7-9 with TRBJ2-7, with no clear D. This CDR3 has 13 amino acids. V lost 2 bases to trimming and J lost 7 bases, with 12 bases between them. Germline V CDR1 and CDR2: SEHNR, FQNEAQ (reference sequence).

V and J are TRBV5-1 and TRBJ2-5, with a possible D match to TRBD1 (6 bases). Per the germline V gene, CDR1 is SGHRS and CDR2 is YFSETQ. V was trimmed by 0 bases and J by 5 bases, leaving 11 bases between them. CDR3 size: 14 residues. CDR3 DNA: TGCGCCAGCAGCTTGGACAGGGTGGAGGAGACCCAGTACTTC. It specifies CASSLDRVEETQYF.

The chain combines TRBV7-9 with TRBJ1-3, with D possibly TRBD1 on 6 matching bases. The CDR3 totals 15 residues. From germline, CDR1 is SEHNR and CDR2 FQNEAQ (reference sequence). V was pared by 7 bases and J by 1 base, with 14 bases between. CDR3 amino acids: CASNPPGASGNTIYF. The CDR3 DNA is TGTGCCAGCAACCCGCCGGGGGCTTCTGGAAACACCATATATTTT.

In its sample, this clonotype was seen a few times. This rearrangement joins TRBV29-1 to TRBJ2-5, with a weak D call TRBD1 (6 bases). This CDR3 spans 14 amino acids. Germline loops: CDR1 SQVTM, CDR2 ANQGSEA. V shed 5 bases and J shed 1 base, with 14 bases lying between them. CDR3 sequence reads: CSVRQGPVQETQYF. The CDR3, as DNA: TGCAGCGTTCGTCAGGGGCCCGTCCAAGAGACCCAGTACTTC.

J is TRBJ1-5 and V is TRBV5-1, with a tentative D call TRBD1 (6 bases). This CDR3 is 13 amino acids long. Germline V gene data show CDR1 as SGHRS and CDR2 as YFSETQ. V lost 0 bases to trimming and J lost 9 bases, with 10 bases between them. The CDR3, as DNA: TGCGCCAGCAGCTTGGACGGACAGACGCCCCAGCATTTT. Translating gives CASSLDGQTPQHF.

This clonotype was observed a handful of times. This chain links TRBV7-2 with TRBJ1-5; no firm D call. Germline CDR1 is SGHTA and CDR2 is FQGNSA. Trimming took off 0 bases at V and 7 bases at J, with 7 bases between the two ends. The CDR3 is made up of 13 amino acids. The CDR3 spells CASSLAIGQPQHF. The CDR3, as DNA: TGTGCCAGCAGCTTAGCCATCGGGCAGCCCCAGCATTTT.

This chain links TRBV4-1 with TRBJ2-7; 11 positions match TRBD1. The germline CDR1 and CDR2 sequences are MGHRA and YSYEKL. V was pared by 1 base and J by 2 bases, with 1 base of the junction left unmatched. CDR3 length equals 15 residues. The DNA for the CDR3 is TGCGCCAGCAGCCAAGGGGGACAGGGGGCCTACGAGCAGTACTTC. Protein sequence: CASSQGGQGAYEQYF.

This clonotype turned up a few times. This chain uses TRBV6-2 or TRBV6-3 with TRBJ1-6; perhaps TRBD1 as D (5 bases). The CDR3 spans 14 residues. Germline CDR1 MNHEY, CDR2 SVGEGT. The ends were cut back, 2 bases at V and 9 bases at J, with 11 bases in the middle. The chain's CDR3 is CASSYPAGTSPLHF. As DNA, the CDR3 is TGTGCCAGCAGTTACCCGGCGGGGACTTCACCCCTCCACTTT.

This clonotype was seen only a few times. The rearrangement joins TRBV20-1 to TRBJ2-1, with D hard to call. Germline values: CDR1 DFQATT, CDR2 SNEGSKA (reference sequence). The CDR3 spans 9 residues. The ends were cut back, 2 bases at V and 9 bases at J, with 2 bases in the middle. This chain's CDR3 is CSARPEQFF. As DNA, the CDR3 is TGCAGTGCTAGACCTGAGCAGTTCTTC.

The rearrangement joins TRBV12-3 or TRBV12-4 to TRBJ2-1, with 9 bases matching TRBD2. V gave up 6 bases and J gave up 3 bases; unmatched junction bases: 6. The CDR3 contains 15 residues. This CDR3 is CASRGGSGSYNEQFF. In DNA form, the CDR3 reads TGTGCCAGCAGAGGGGGTAGCGGGAGCTACAATGAGCAGTTCTTC.

The chain carries TRBV10-3 and TRBJ2-5, with D tentatively TRBD2 (6 bases). The CDR3 extends over 15 amino acids. V shed 10 bases and J shed 4 bases, with 22 bases lying between them. The germline V gene has CDR1 ENHRY and CDR2 SYGVKD. The CDR3 DNA reads as TGTGCCACCCGCAATCGGGACTCGCGACGAGAGACCCAGTACTTC. The encoded protein is CATRNRDSRRETQYF.

The chain joins TRBV12-3 or TRBV12-4 to TRBJ2-1, with a possible D match to TRBD2 (7 bases). The CDR3 runs to 17 residues. V was shortened by 3 bases and J by 5 bases, with 20 bases between the two germline ends. CDR3 sequence (DNA): TGTGCCAGCAGTTTGTATCGCCTGGGGGGGCCCGACAATGAGCAGTTCTTC. Translated, it gives CASSLYRLGGPDNEQFF.

The CDR3 nucleotides are TGTGCCAGCAGCCAAGTCCCCGGGGTCGATACGCAGTATTTT. This sequence encodes CASSQVPGVDTQYF. The chain has TRBV3-1 and TRBJ2-3; TRBD2 is a possible D gene (5 bases). CDR1 is LGHDT, CDR2 YNNKEL, per germline (reference sequence). The CDR3 loop spans 14 amino acids. V gave up 1 base and J gave up 6 bases, with 11 bases separating them.

This clonotype was seen once. The chain recombines TRBV12-3 or TRBV12-4 with TRBJ2-7; D may be TRBD2 (6 bases). V was cut by 3 bases and J by 2 bases, with 11 bases left in between. This CDR3 comprises 14 residues. The CDR3 spells CASSFAGPAYEQYF. CDR3 nucleotides: TGTGCCAGCAGTTTTGCGGGGCCAGCCTACGAGCAGTACTTC.

For the CDR3, the DNA is TGTGCCAGCAGCAATGCTAATGACGGACGCAACTATGGCTACACCTTC. This gives the protein CASSNANDGRNYGYTF. This chain joins TRBV21-1 and TRBJ1-2. TRBV21-1 counts as a pseudogene. The CDR3 runs 16 residues.

This clonotype appeared a few times. The J gene is TRBJ1-2, the V gene TRBV18; 7 nucleotides align to TRBD1. The V gene's germline CDR1 is KGHSH and CDR2 LQKENI. CDR3 length: 13 residues. The junction had 4 bases not matched to a gene; V was cut back by 3 bases and J by 6 bases. DNA of the CDR3: TGTGCCAGCTCACCCCGGGACAGCGATGGCTACACCTTC. It translates to CASSPRDSDGYTF. Combining the CDR3 with reference TRBV18 and TRBJ1-2 gives the whole variable domain NAGVMQNPRHLVRRRGQEARLRCSPMKGHSHVYWYRQLPEEGLKFMVYLQKENIIDESGMPKERFSAEFPKEGPSILRIQQVVRGDSAAYFCASSPRDSDGYTFGSGTRLTVV.